This is a list of T cell receptor beta chains from one sample in a study of blood T cell repertoires in COVID-19. Sequenced by immunoSEQ multiplex PCR; TCRdb stores in-frame clones only, minus some. Among some 400,000 clones, more than 65% were seen once, and the ten largest hold around 1.1%. What was sequenced was peripheral blood. The receptors here all came from a human donor with acute or convalescent COVID-19. The donor label of this sample is uncertain. Each CDR3 is given with its conserved first and last residue. The D gene is left open where the match is weak. Only part of the rows carry a size: once, few, many, or a class if the clone is expanded.

d_gene | j_gene | v_gene | abundance | CDR3nt | CDR3aa
TRBD1 | TRBJ2-2 | TRBV28 | NA | TGTGCCAGCGCATGGACAGGGGCTACCGGGGAGCTGTTTTTT | CASAWTGATGELFF
NA | TRBJ1-2 | TRBV28 | NA | TGTGCCAGCAGCACCGGGAGAAACTATGGCTACACCTTC | CASSTGRNYGYTF
NA | TRBJ1-5 | TRBV2 | NA | TGTGCCAGCCGGAACAGGGAGGGACAGCCCCAGCATTTT | CASRNREGQPQHF
NA | TRBJ2-7 | TRBV5-6 | NA | TGTGCCAGCAGCTCCTTGGACAGACCCTACGAGCAGTACTTC | CASSSLDRPYEQYF
NA | TRBJ2-7 | TRBV5-4 | NA | TGTGCCAGCAGCCCAAGGACTGCTTCCTACGAGCAGTACTTC | CASSPRTASYEQYF
TRBD1 | TRBJ1-2 | TRBV5-5 | NA | TGTGCCAGCAGCGGACAGGCCCTGGGAGGCTACACCTTC | CASSGQALGGYTF
NA | TRBJ1-6 | TRBV3-1/TRBV3-2 | NA | TGTGCCAGCAGCCAAGTAGTCCAGGTCCCTAATTCACCCCTCCACTTT | CASSQVVQVPNSPLHF
TRBD1 | TRBJ1-2 | TRBV19 | once | TGTGCCAGTAGTAGGGACAGACCCATTTCTGACGGCTACACCTTC | CASSRDRPISDGYTF
TRBD2 | TRBJ2-1 | TRBV20-1 | once | TGCAGTGCTAGTATGACTAGCGGCTACAATGAGCAGTTCTTC | CSASMTSGYNEQFF
TRBD2 | TRBJ2-7 | TRBV15 | few | TGTGCCACCAGCAGTACGACTAGCCACGAGCAGTACTTC | CATSSTTSHEQYF
NA | TRBJ1-1 | TRBV6-5 | NA | TGTGCCAGCACTGTTCAGGGAACGAACACTGAAGCTTTCTTT | CASTVQGTNTEAFF
TRBD2 | TRBJ2-2 | TRBV7-7 | NA | TGTGCCAGCAGCTTAGTACTAGCGCCCACCGGGGAGCTGTTTTTT | CASSLVLAPTGELFF
NA | TRBJ1-2 | TRBV5-4 | few | TGTGCCAGCAGCTGGGGGGGGACCGGACTCTATGGCTACACCTTC | CASSWGGTGLYGYTF
NA | TRBJ1-1 | TRBV27 | NA | TGTGCCAGCAGTTTGAGGGTTCCGCGGACTGAAGCTTTCTTT | CASSLRVPRTEAFF
NA | TRBJ2-3 | TRBV7-9 | once | TGTGCCAGCAGCTCACAGGGGAGGCCAGATACGCAGTATTTT | CASSSQGRPDTQYF
NA | TRBJ2-1 | TRBV10-3 | NA | TGTGCCATCAGTGAGCTAGCCTCTAATGAGCAGTTCTTC | CAISELASNEQFF
NA | TRBJ1-1 | TRBV3-1/TRBV3-2 | NA | TGTGCCAGCAGCCACAGGGGAATTACTGAAGCTTTCTTT | CASSHRGITEAFF
TRBD1 | TRBJ2-5 | TRBV9 | once | TGTGCCAGCAGCGTAGGCGGACAGGGCGTCCAAGAGACCCAGTACTTC | CASSVGGQGVQETQYF
NA | TRBJ1-2 | TRBV6-5 | NA | TGTGCCAGCAGTTACGATGGGGGGGGCGCCTATGGCTACACCTTC | CASSYDGGGAYGYTF
TRBD1 | TRBJ1-6 | TRBV27 | NA | TGTGCCAGCAGGACAGGGGGATCCTATAATTCACCCCTCCACTTT | CASRTGGSYNSPLHF
TRBD1 | TRBJ2-7 | TRBV19 | NA | TGTGCCAGTAGGCGAACGGGACAGGGCTCGTGGGAGCAGTACTTC | CASRRTGQGSWEQYF
NA | TRBJ2-1 | TRBV27 | NA | TGTGCCAGCAGTTCGATGATCCAAATTAGCTCCTACAATGAGCAGTTCTTC | CASSSMIQISSYNEQFF
TRBD1 | TRBJ2-1 | TRBV5-6 | NA | TGTGCCAGCAGCTGGACAGGGGACAATGAGCAGTTCTTC | CASSWTGDNEQFF
TRBD1 | TRBJ1-5 | TRBV6-5 | many | TGTGCCAGCAGCCGGGGACAGTTGGGCAATCAGCCCCAGCATTTT | CASSRGQLGNQPQHF
TRBD1 | TRBJ1-5 | TRBV5-5 | once | TGTGCCAGCAGCTGGACAGGGGGCAATCAGCCCCAGCATTTT | CASSWTGGNQPQHF
NA | TRBJ1-4 | TRBV4-1 | few | TGCGCCAGCAGCCAAGACATCGTGCGGGAACGGAAAAAACTGTTTTTT | CASSQDIVRERKKLFF
NA | TRBJ1-2 | TRBV5-1 | few | TGCGCCAGCAGCTTAATACAGGCTCGCGGCTACACCTTC | CASSLIQARGYTF
NA | TRBJ1-5 | TRBV28 | NA | TGTGCCAGCAGTTTTCGAGATTTTGTCAATCAGCCCCAGCATTTT | CASSFRDFVNQPQHF
NA | TRBJ2-7 | TRBV7-6 | NA | TGTGCCAGCAGCTTAAACAGGGGACGGGAGGAGCAGTACTTC | CASSLNRGREEQYF
NA | TRBJ1-1 | TRBV27 | NA | TGTGCCAGCAGACCCGGGGGGTGGGGTACTGAAGCTTTCTTT | CASRPGGWGTEAFF
NA | TRBJ1-2 | TRBV18 | NA | TGTGCCAGCTCACCCGATCAGGATTATGGCTACACCTTC | CASSPDQDYGYTF
NA | TRBJ2-1 | TRBV21-1 | NA | TGTGCCAGCAGCAGAAGACAGGGTCCTTCGGAGTATGAGCAGTTCTTC | CASSRRQGPSEYEQFF
NA | TRBJ1-5 | TRBV2 | NA | TGTGCCAGCAGTATACAGGGAGTGAATGCGGATCAGCCCCAGCATTTT | CASSIQGVNADQPQHF
NA | TRBJ1-1 | TRBV7-8 | NA | TGTGCCAGCAGCTCCTATTTTATGGGGGCGGGGGACACTGAAGCTTTCTTT | CASSSYFMGAGDTEAFF
NA | TRBJ2-1 | TRBV29-1 | NA | TGCAGCGCCACAGTAGGGGATCGCAATGAGCAGTTCTTC | CSATVGDRNEQFF
NA | TRBJ2-7 | TRBV7-7 | NA | TGTGCCAGCAGCACCCACGCGGGACACGAGCAGTACTTC | CASSTHAGHEQYF
NA | TRBJ2-5 | TRBV5-6 | NA | TGTGCCAGCAGCTCCAGGGATGGGGAGACCCAGTACTTC | CASSSRDGETQYF
NA | TRBJ1-5 | TRBV30 | NA | TGTGCCTGGAGTGACCGAGGTCAGCCCCAGCATTTT | CAWSDRGQPQHF
NA | TRBJ1-1 | TRBV6-5 | once | TGTGCCAGCAGTTACTCCCTTCAGTCAGCGACTGAAGCTTTCTTT | CASSYSLQSATEAFF
NA | TRBJ1-2 | TRBV5-5 | NA | TGTGCCAGCAGCTTGGTGACAGTCACTAACTATGGCTACACCTTC | CASSLVTVTNYGYTF
NA | TRBJ1-1 | TRBV6-1 | NA | TGTGCCAGCAGTGAGAGCAGGGCGACTGAAGCTTTCTTT | CASSESRATEAFF
NA | TRBJ2-7 | TRBV20-1 | NA | TGCAGTGCTAGTATCCTCTACGAGCAGTACTTC | CSASILYEQYF
NA | TRBJ2-3 | TRBV18 | NA | TGTGCCAGCTCACCACCGGGGGGTGTTCGCACAGATACGCAGTATTTT | CASSPPGGVRTDTQYF
TRBD2 | TRBJ2-1 | TRBV9 | NA | TGTGCCAGCAGCGTAGCGGCGGGAGTTTACAATGAGCAGTTCTTC | CASSVAAGVYNEQFF
TRBD1 | TRBJ1-1 | TRBV2 | NA | TGTGCCAGCAGATATGAGGGACAGGGGACTGAAGCTTTCTTT | CASRYEGQGTEAFF
NA | TRBJ2-7 | TRBV28 | NA | TGTGCCAGCAGTTTGCCGCGCCCTTCAAGCTCCTACGAGCAGTACTTC | CASSLPRPSSSYEQYF
NA | TRBJ1-2 | TRBV4-2 | NA | TGTGCCAGCAGCCAAGATTCAACAGGGAACTATGGCTACACCTTC | CASSQDSTGNYGYTF
NA | TRBJ2-1 | TRBV21-1 | NA | TGTGCCAGCAGCATCCCAAGACAGGGGAACGAGCAGTTCTTC | CASSIPRQGNEQFF
NA | TRBJ1-5 | TRBV28 | NA | TGTGCCAGTACACCTTATAGCAATCAGCCCCAGCATTTT | CASTPYSNQPQHF
NA | TRBJ1-5 | TRBV2 | NA | TGTGCCAGCAGCGCCGGGGGGGCACTAGATCAGCCCCAGCATTTT | CASSAGGALDQPQHF
NA | TRBJ1-6 | TRBV11-2 | few | TGTGCCAGCAGCCGCCGAAGGAGGCACGAGAATTCACCCCTCCACTTT | CASSRRRRHENSPLHF
TRBD2 | TRBJ2-3 | TRBV20-1 | NA | TGCAGTGCTCGTGGGACTAGCGGGGGGACAGATACGCAGTATTTT | CSARGTSGGTDTQYF
NA | TRBJ2-3 | TRBV19 | NA | TGTGCCACTAGACAGAGCACAGATACGCAGTATTTT | CATRQSTDTQYF
NA | TRBJ1-2 | TRBV10-3 | NA | TGTGCCATCAGTGAGTCTCTGGGCAACTATGGCTACACCTTC | CAISESLGNYGYTF
NA | TRBJ1-2 | TRBV3-1/TRBV3-2 | once | TGTGCCAGCAGCCAAGGGAATACAGGGATCGGCTACACCTTC | CASSQGNTGIGYTF
TRBD1 | TRBJ1-2 | TRBV5-5 | few | TGTGCCAGCAGCACAAGGACAGGGGCGATATATGGCTACACCTTC | CASSTRTGAIYGYTF
TRBD1 | TRBJ1-1 | TRBV19 | once | TGTGCTGCACGGAGACAGGGGAACACTGAAGCTTTCTTT | CAARRQGNTEAFF
NA | TRBJ1-1 | TRBV19 | NA | TGTGCCAGTAGTAACGACAGGAGGAACACTGAAGCTTTCTTT | CASSNDRRNTEAFF
TRBD1 | TRBJ1-5 | TRBV5-1 | NA | TGCGCCAGCAGCCCGGGGCTGGGGACAGGGAAACTTCAGCCCCAGCATTTT | CASSPGLGTGKLQPQHF